The rows below give T cell receptor beta chains drawn from one sample of a study of T cell changes during pregnancy in multiple sclerosis. Measured with immunoSEQ multiplex PCR; TCRdb has only the in-frame clones, and not every one. The profile shows 40,000 to 55,000 clones, roughly 90% of them singletons. The sample here was peripheral blood, taken in the first trimester of pregnancy. All receptors derive from a female donor in good health, enrolled as a control in a pregnancy study. Each CDR3 is given with its conserved first and last residue. A D gene is named only where the DNA matches it firmly. Clone size is given for some rows only: seen once, a few or many times, or a class if the clone is expanded.

j_call v_call d_call clone_size cdr3_aa cdr3_nt
TRBJ1-1 TRBV7-2 NA NA CASSPGQIEAFF TGTGCCAGCAGCCCCGGACAGATTGAAGCTTTCTTT
TRBJ2-5 TRBV5-6 TRBD1 NA CASSYGTGSETQYF TGTGCCAGCAGTTACGGGACAGGGTCAGAGACCCAGTACTTC
TRBJ2-5 TRBV27 TRBD1 NA CASSLWDRETQYF TGTGCCAGCAGTTTATGGGACAGAGAGACCCAGTACTTC
TRBJ2-3 TRBV7-3 TRBD1 NA CASSRDSYLADTQYF TGTGCCAGCAGCCGGGACAGTTACCTGGCAGATACGCAGTATTTT
TRBJ2-7 TRBV5-1 NA NA CASSLQGDLSYEQYF TGCGCCAGCAGCTTACAGGGAGACCTCTCCTACGAGCAGTACTTC
TRBJ2-7 TRBV18 TRBD1 NA CASSGTATYEQYF TGTGCCAGCTCCGGGACAGCTACCTACGAGCAGTACTTC
TRBJ2-3 TRBV5-1 NA NA CASSRQSQETGDTQYF TGCGCCAGCAGCCGACAGTCCCAAGAGACAGGCGATACGCAGTATTTT
TRBJ1-1 TRBV6-1 NA NA CASSQGWANTEAFF TGTGCCAGCAGTCAGGGTTGGGCGAACACTGAAGCTTTCTTT
TRBJ2-2 TRBV7-2 NA NA CASSLAATNTGELFF TGTGCCAGCAGCTTAGCAGCGACGAACACCGGGGAGCTGTTTTTT
TRBJ1-2 TRBV28 NA NA CASSSGVNRYTF TGTGCCAGCAGTAGCGGGGTCAATCGCTACACCTTC
TRBJ2-7 TRBV28 TRBD2 NA CASNLGLAALGEQYF TGTGCCAGCAACCTGGGACTAGCGGCTCTGGGCGAGCAGTACTTC
TRBJ2-7 TRBV5-6 NA NA CASSFPGPTEQYF TGTGCCAGCAGCTTTCCGGGTCCTACCGAGCAGTACTTC
TRBJ1-5 TRBV28 NA NA CATSEGNQPQHF TGTGCCACCTCGGAGGGGAACCAGCCCCAGCATTTT
TRBJ2-1 TRBV11-2 NA NA CASSLSTFKQFF TGTGCCAGCAGCTTATCAACTTTTAAGCAGTTCTTC
TRBJ2-7 TRBV4-1 NA NA CASSQGHTDFPTYEQYF TGCGCCAGCAGCCAAGGACATACGGACTTCCCAACCTACGAGCAGTACTTC
TRBJ2-2 TRBV18 TRBD2 NA CASSSRGGTGELFF TGTGCCAGCTCGTCCCGCGGGGGGACCGGGGAGCTGTTTTTT
TRBJ2-7 TRBV4-1 NA NA CASSQVTATYEQYF TGCGCCAGCAGCCAAGTTACAGCAACCTACGAGCAGTACTTC
TRBJ2-1 TRBV7-9 TRBD2 once CASSSVAGGHNEQFF TGTGCCAGCAGCTCCGTCGCGGGGGGTCACAATGAGCAGTTCTTC